Below, 5 T cell receptor beta chains from the same sample are listed, as sequenced in a study of shared clonotypes between healthy human individuals. Generated by immunoSEQ multiplex PCR, the TCRdb table keeps only in-frame clones and is missing some. The sample holds 900,000 to 1,200,000 clones; around 78% are singletons and the top ten take more than 0.55%. Sequencing input: memory CD4+ T cells from PBMCs. This sample's subset: CD45RA-negative fraction. These receptors all come from a man between 18 and 29 years old in good health. Some clones in this sample may be carry-over from other donors' samples.

The chain employs TRBV4-2 and TRBJ2-3; 7 bases are shared with TRBD2. The trim removed 6 bases at V and 1 base at J, leaving 7 bases unmatched. The CDR3 has 15 amino acids. The germline V gene has CDR1 LGHNA and CDR2 YNFKEQ. The CDR3 region is CASRPGTSGTDTQYF. The DNA for the CDR3 is TGTGCCAGCAGGCCTGGAACTAGCGGCACAGATACGCAGTATTTT.

The rearrangement joins TRBV23-1 to TRBJ2-5; 8 nucleotides match TRBD1. TRBV23-1 is labeled an ORF, and its function is uncertain. V dropped 3 bases and J dropped 1; count of bases not matched to a gene: 4. The CDR3 sequence is 15 residues long. The CDR3 loop reads CASSQRTGCQETQYF. The DNA of the CDR3 is TGCGCCAGCAGTCAGAGGACAGGGTGCCAAGAGACCCAGTACTTC.

V and J are TRBV5-1 and TRBJ2-7; the D is unclear. The CDR3 is 13 residues long. Trimming pared 3 bases from V and 4 bases from J, leaving 11 bases between. Germline lookup yields CDR1 SGHRS and CDR2 YFSETQ. The CDR3 bases are TGCGCCAGCAGCTCCAACTTGGGGTACGAGCAGTACTTC. This sequence encodes CASSSNLGYEQYF.

This clone was recorded only once. The V call is TRBV6-5, the J call TRBJ2-4; D remains unclear. CDR1 is MNHEY, CDR2 SVGAGI, per germline. Trimming cost V 2 bases and J 3 bases, with 11 bases left between them. This CDR3 is 15 amino acids long. CDR3 nucleotides: TGTGCCAGCAGTTACGTTGGGCCCAGCAAAAACATTCAGTACTTC. This gives the protein CASSYVGPSKNIQYF.

This chain uses TRBV29-1 with TRBJ2-1, with 12 bases lining up with TRBD2. In germline, CDR1 is SQVTM, CDR2 ANQGSEA. V lost 6 bases, J lost 7 bases, and 10 bases stayed unmatched. This CDR3 has 15 amino acids. The CDR3 spells CSVRQALAGGNEQFF. CDR3 coding DNA: TGCAGCGTCCGCCAGGCACTAGCGGGAGGAAATGAGCAGTTCTTC.